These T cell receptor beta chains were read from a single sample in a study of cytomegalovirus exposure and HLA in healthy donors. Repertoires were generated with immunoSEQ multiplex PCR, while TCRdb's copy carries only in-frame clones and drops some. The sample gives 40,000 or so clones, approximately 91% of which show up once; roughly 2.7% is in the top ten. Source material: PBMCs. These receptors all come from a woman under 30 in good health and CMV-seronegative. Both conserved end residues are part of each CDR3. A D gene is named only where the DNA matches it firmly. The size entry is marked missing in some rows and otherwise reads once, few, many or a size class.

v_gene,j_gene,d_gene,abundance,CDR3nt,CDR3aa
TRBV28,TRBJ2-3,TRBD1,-,TGTGCCAGCATCCCGCTTAGGGACAGGCGCGATACGCAGTATTTT,CASIPLRDRRDTQYF
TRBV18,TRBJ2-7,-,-,TGTGCCAGCTCACTCGACAGGAACTACGAGCAGTACTTC,CASSLDRNYEQYF
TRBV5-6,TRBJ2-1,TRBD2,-,TGTGCCAGCAGCTTGGGGACTAGCGGGTTTTACAATGAGCAGTTCTTC,CASSLGTSGFYNEQFF
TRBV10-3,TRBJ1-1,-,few,TGTGCCATCAGTGATCGTCGTCGTGGAGGGTCTAGGGAAGCTTTCTTT,CAISDRRRGGSREAFF
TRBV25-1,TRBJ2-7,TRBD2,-,TGTGCCAGCAGTGATGGTAGCGGGAGACGGTACGAGCAGTACTTC,CASSDGSGRRYEQYF
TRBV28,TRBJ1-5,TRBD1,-,TGTGCCAGCAGTTTTGTGGGACAGGGCTATCAGCCCCAGCATTTT,CASSFVGQGYQPQHF
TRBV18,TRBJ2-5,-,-,TGTGCCAGCTCACCAGACAGTCCGGCCGGCGCGGAGACCCAGTACTTC,CASSPDSPAGAETQYF
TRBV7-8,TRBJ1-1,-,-,TGTGCCAGCAGGAACGGATGGAGGGACACTGAAGCTTTCTTT,CASRNGWRDTEAFF
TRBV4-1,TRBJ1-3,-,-,TGCGCCAGCAGCCCCTCGGCGGTAGGAAACACCATATATTTT,CASSPSAVGNTIYF
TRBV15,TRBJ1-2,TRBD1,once,TGTGCCACCAGCAGAAGGACGGACAGGGCCTATGGCTACACCTTC,CATSRRTDRAYGYTF
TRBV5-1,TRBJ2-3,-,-,TGCGCCAGCAGCTTGGGAGCATCCGCAGATACGCAGTATTTT,CASSLGASADTQYF
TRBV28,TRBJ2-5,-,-,TGTGCCAGCAGCCCTCGCCGGGAAGTCCAAGAGACCCAGTACTTC,CASSPRREVQETQYF
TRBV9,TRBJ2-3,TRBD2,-,TGTGCCAGCAGCGTATCTAGTGTCGGACTAGCGGGAGCAGATACGCAGTATTTT,CASSVSSVGLAGADTQYF
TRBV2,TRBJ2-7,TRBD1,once,TGTGCCAGCAGTTTTTGGCAGGGGGCGGCCTACGAGCAGTACTTC,CASSFWQGAAYEQYF
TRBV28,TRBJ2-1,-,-,TGTGCCAGCAGTGCGACTAGTATTACGTCCTACAATGAGCAGTTCTTC,CASSATSITSYNEQFF
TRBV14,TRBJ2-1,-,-,TGTGCCAGCAGCCAACGACTAGACTACAATGAGCAGTTCTTC,CASSQRLDYNEQFF
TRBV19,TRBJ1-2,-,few,TGTGCCAGTAGTATAGGCACTTCGGGACGGAGGGCGCAATATGGCTACACCTTC,CASSIGTSGRRAQYGYTF
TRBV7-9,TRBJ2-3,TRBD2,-,TGTACCAGCAGCCCAAGCGGGAGGGCTATTACGCAGTATTTT,CTSSPSGRAITQYF
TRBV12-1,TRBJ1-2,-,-,TGTGCCAGCAGCTTGCGTCAGGGGCCCACTATCTATGGCTACACCTTC,CASSLRQGPTIYGYTF
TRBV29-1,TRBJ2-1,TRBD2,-,TGCAGCGACCGGGGACTAGCACATGAGCAGTTCTTC,CSDRGLAHEQFF
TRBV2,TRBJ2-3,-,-,TGTGCCAGCAGCAGGGCCACAGATACGCAGTATTTT,CASSRATDTQYF
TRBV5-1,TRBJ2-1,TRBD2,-,TGCGCCAGCACTAGCGGGAGCTACAATGAGCAGTTCTTC,CASTSGSYNEQFF
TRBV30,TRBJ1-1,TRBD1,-,TGTGCCTGGAGGGGGGACAGGGGGGGATTTGACGAAGCTTTCTTT,CAWRGDRGGFDEAFF
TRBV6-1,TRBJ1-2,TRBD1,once,TGTGCCAGCAGTATTACAGGGGTCAATGGCTACACCTTC,CASSITGVNGYTF
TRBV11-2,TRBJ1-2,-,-,TGTGCCAGCAGCTCCCCCTTTAAGGGGGTAGGCTATGGCTACACCTTC,CASSSPFKGVGYGYTF
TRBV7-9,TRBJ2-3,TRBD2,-,TGTGCCAGCAGCCCTCTAGCGGGACCCACAGATACGCAGTATTTT,CASSPLAGPTDTQYF
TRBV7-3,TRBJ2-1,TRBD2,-,TGTGCCAGCAGGAAAACGGTGGGACTAGCGGCCTGGAGCTCCTACAATGAGCAGTTCTTC,CASRKTVGLAAWSSYNEQFF
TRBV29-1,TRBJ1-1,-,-,TGCAGCGTTGCTCGTCTGGGGCAGAACACTGAAGCTTTCTTT,CSVARLGQNTEAFF
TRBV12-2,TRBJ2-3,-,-,TGTGCAAGTCGCTTAGCGATGGAGAGTAGCGGGAGCACAGATACGCAGTATTTT,CASRLAMESSGSTDTQYF
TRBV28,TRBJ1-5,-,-,TGTGCCAGCAGTGCAGGGTCGGTTCAGCCCCAGCATTTT,CASSAGSVQPQHF
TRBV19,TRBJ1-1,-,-,TGTGCCAGTAGTATATGGATCCGGGGAGCCAACACTGAAGCTTTCTTT,CASSIWIRGANTEAFF
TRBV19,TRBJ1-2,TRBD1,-,TGTGCCAGTAGTATCTGGGACAGGGAGAATGGCTACACCTTC,CASSIWDRENGYTF
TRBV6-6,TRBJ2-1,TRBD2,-,TGTGCCAGCGGAATAGCGGGAGCGGGGAATGAGCAGTTCTTC,CASGIAGAGNEQFF
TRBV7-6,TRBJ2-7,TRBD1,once,TGTGCCAGCAGCCGCAGTCCCGGGACAGGGGACCACGAGCAGTACTTC,CASSRSPGTGDHEQYF
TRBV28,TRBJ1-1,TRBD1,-,TGTGCCAGCAAGACCGACCCATCAGGGGGTGAAGCTTTCTTT,CASKTDPSGGEAFF
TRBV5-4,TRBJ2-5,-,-,TGTGCCAGCAGCTTGTGGAGCGGTAAAGAGACCCAGTACTTC,CASSLWSGKETQYF
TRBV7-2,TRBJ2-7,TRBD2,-,TGTGCCAGCAGCTTGAGGCAGTTAGGACTAGCGGGAATAACCTACGAGCAGTACTTC,CASSLRQLGLAGITYEQYF
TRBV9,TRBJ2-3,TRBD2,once,TGTGCCAGCAGCGTTTCTAGCGGGCTCACAGATACGCAGTATTTT,CASSVSSGLTDTQYF
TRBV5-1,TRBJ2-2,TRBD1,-,TGCGCCAGCAGCTCCTCAACAGGGGCGAGGCCCGGGGAGCTGTTTTTT,CASSSSTGARPGELFF
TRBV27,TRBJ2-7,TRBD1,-,TGTGCCAGCAGTCCACAGGGGGGAGGCTACGAGCAGTACTTC,CASSPQGGGYEQYF
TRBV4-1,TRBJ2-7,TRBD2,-,TGCGCCAGCAGCGGAGCTACTAGCGGGAGGGAAACCTACGAGCAGTACTTC,CASSGATSGRETYEQYF
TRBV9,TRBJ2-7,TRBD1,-,TGTGCCAGCAGCACCTCCGGGACAGGGACCTCCTACGAGCAGTACTTC,CASSTSGTGTSYEQYF
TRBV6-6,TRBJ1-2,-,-,TGTGCCAGCAGTGGGTCGACAGTTAACTATGGCTACACCTTC,CASSGSTVNYGYTF
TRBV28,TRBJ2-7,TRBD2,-,TGTGCCAGCAGTTCCCCCCCGAGCGGGACCTACGAGCAGTACTTC,CASSSPPSGTYEQYF
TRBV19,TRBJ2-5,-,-,TGTGCCAGTAGTAAGGCGGGCCAAGAGACCCAGTACTTC,CASSKAGQETQYF